The rows below give T cell receptor beta chains drawn from one sample of a study of metastatic and nonmetastatic thyroid tumors. Using MiXCR, TCRdb reanalyzed the PCR reads. The sample comprises roughly 13,000 clones, 20% to 30% of which are singletons, and approximately 11% rests with the top ten. Input material: tumor tissue. These receptors were collected from a female donor with papillary thyroid cancer or a benign thyroid nodule (not recorded which). Some clones in this sample may be carry-over from other donors' samples. Both conserved end residues are part of each CDR3.

j_gene	v_gene	CDR3aa
TRBJ2-7	TRBV6-1	CASSKTSGTYYEQYF
TRBJ2-7	TRBV5-1	CASSSPGLGTYEQYF
TRBJ2-5	TRBV6-1	CASSRTGSETQYF
TRBJ2-7	TRBV20-1	CSAREPRLSNYEQYF
TRBJ2-1	TRBV7-9	CASSLLRSSYNEQFF
TRBJ1-2	TRBV29-1	CSVELLNYGYTF
TRBJ2-3	TRBV24-1	CATSVGREGAGNTDMQYF
TRBJ2-5	TRBV28	CASSLRTTSGGVGETQYF
TRBJ2-1	TRBV12-3/TRBV12-4	CASSRDPSSYNEQFF
TRBJ2-7	TRBV10-3	CAISEGDSDSEQYF
TRBJ1-6	TRBV12-3/TRBV12-4	CASRVGGINNSPLHF
TRBJ1-5	TRBV28	CASTPPQGFGDQPQHF
TRBJ1-1	TRBV11-1	CASSPLGQGGDTEAFF
TRBJ2-7	TRBV6-2/TRBV6-3	CASSYLGQVYEQYF
TRBJ2-1	TRBV6-4	CASSDGTSGVSRQFF
TRBJ1-2	TRBV28	CASRAVTREGYTF
TRBJ2-7	TRBV30	CAWSVRGQGASYEQYF
TRBJ2-7	TRBV3-1	CASSQGLQGGGYEQYF
TRBJ2-7	TRBV6-2/TRBV6-3	CASSTGEGTYEQYF
TRBJ2-5	TRBV11-1	CASSFGQQETQYF
TRBJ2-1	TRBV6-5	CASSYSTGRANEQFF
TRBJ2-3	TRBV20-1	CSAQDRGRSTDTQYF
TRBJ2-5	TRBV28	CASSSRYKSAGKETQYF
TRBJ2-2	TRBV12-3/TRBV12-4	CASSENPTGELFF
TRBJ2-3	TRBV27	CASSLLPKVRGTDTQYF
TRBJ1-2	TRBV5-1	CASSSGRPNYGYTF
TRBJ2-7	TRBV28	CASTATPPWEQYF
TRBJ2-3	TRBV7-9	CASSLAGGDTQYF
TRBJ1-4	TRBV11-2	CASSSITGRGEKLFF
TRBJ2-6	TRBV11-2	CATTVGANVLTF
TRBJ1-2	TRBV6-1	CASSEEEYGYTF
TRBJ2-1	TRBV28	CASSWAGGSDNEQFF
TRBJ1-6	TRBV4-2	CASSQDAGTRDSPLHF
TRBJ1-1	TRBV12-3/TRBV12-4	CASSLRGGSGAFF
TRBJ1-5	TRBV2	CASATNSNQPQHF
TRBJ2-7	TRBV6-1	CASTGEWYEQYF
TRBJ2-1	TRBV28	CASSLASNEQFF
TRBJ2-2	TRBV11-2	CASSTKTSGVNTGELFF
TRBJ2-6	TRBV2	CASSERAGYSGANVLTF
TRBJ2-6	TRBV30	CAWMGGGGANVLTF
TRBJ2-2	TRBV19	CASRQWEEPRNAGELFF
TRBJ1-5	TRBV28	CAGSLGCWGNQPQHF
TRBJ1-2	TRBV30	CAWSVGLTYGYTF
TRBJ1-4	TRBV20-1	CSASSWGQGNEKLFF
TRBJ1-5	TRBV28	CASSSHQGIQPQHF
TRBJ2-1	TRBV11-3	CASSLEGTWGNEQFF
TRBJ2-1	TRBV4-2	CASSLLSVGVGNEQFF
TRBJ2-7	TRBV20-1	CSEEGAGWSYEQYF
TRBJ2-7	TRBV6-2/TRBV6-3	CASMGSYEHYF
TRBJ1-4	TRBV18	CASSLGLEEKLFF
TRBJ2-5	TRBV5-1	CASSLTGTPQETQYF
TRBJ1-1	TRBV6-1	CASSSDQGANTEAFF
TRBJ2-1	TRBV9	CASSQRLANEQFF
TRBJ2-6	TRBV30	CAWSGGSGANVLTF
TRBJ2-7	TRBV28	CASSFRQEVPEQYF
TRBJ2-5	TRBV28	CASSLLGQGSLQETQYF
TRBJ2-1	TRBV12-3/TRBV12-4	CAISASGQGSYNEQFF
TRBJ2-1	TRBV10-2	CASSEWESVGNEQFF
TRBJ2-5	TRBV19	CASSASRGGETQYF